Listed below are T cell receptor beta chains from one sample, sequenced in a study of siplizumab effects on memory and regulatory T cells. The data were produced by immunoSEQ multiplex PCR, yet TCRdb's version contains in-frame clones alone and is incomplete. The sample carries tens of thousands of clones, 94% recorded once. The specimen sequenced was non-Treg CD4+ T cells sorted from blood. The receptors here all came from a human donor in good health. Each CDR3 is given without its conserved first and last residue. A D gene is named only where the DNA matches it firmly.

>TRBV30|-|TRBJ2-1
AWSVLSSSYNEQF
>TRBV5-1|-|TRBJ2-3
ASSLEGVSSDTQY
>TRBV30|-|TRBJ1-2
AWSVLGEGGGYT
>TRBV7-9|TRBD1|TRBJ2-5
ASSLGQAGETQY
>TRBV7-9|-|TRBJ2-7
ASSLGVTYEQY
>TRBV11-1|-|TRBJ2-7
ASSPTGASTYEQY
>TRBV30|-|TRBJ2-7
AWSVGGSSYEQY
>TRBV19|TRBD1|TRBJ2-2
ASSPRTGVRSGELF
>TRBV18|-|TRBJ1-5
ASSPLDSANQPQH
>TRBV9|-|TRBJ1-2
ASSPLGRGAGYGYT
>TRBV2|TRBD1|TRBJ1-1
ASTGTAKAF
>TRBV13|TRBD2|TRBJ2-7
ASSSRVAGSYEQY
>TRBV5-1|-|TRBJ1-2
ASSLVGRNYGYT
>TRBV5-6|-|TRBJ2-3
ASSLNPGLNPTDTQY
>TRBV18|TRBD2|TRBJ2-3
ASSPKVREGQDTQY
>TRBV7-9|-|TRBJ1-2
ASSPDAGGGAYGYT
>TRBV11-2|TRBD1|TRBJ2-2
ASSSSGQGRSGELF
>TRBV5-4|-|TRBJ2-5
ASSRTEETQY
>TRBV15|-|TRBJ2-7
ATSRAGALEDEQY
>TRBV5-8|-|TRBJ2-7
ASSWGGGTAREQY
>TRBV19|-|TRBJ2-1
ASSEAVVGRQF
>TRBV6-6|-|TRBJ2-4
ASSYEGAKNIQY
>TRBV9|TRBD2|TRBJ2-2
ASSVAGRVTGELF
>TRBV2|-|TRBJ1-1
ASRGTKNTEAF
>TRBV19|-|TRBJ1-2
ASSSQFGTVLYGYT
>TRBV20-1|-|TRBJ2-7
SAPRGGEQY
>TRBV29-1|TRBD1|TRBJ2-6
SVLHRGHVLT
>TRBV10-1|TRBD2|TRBJ2-2
ASSECRRGLAGGYTGELF
>TRBV25-1|-|TRBJ2-5
ASRQPGFVETQY
>TRBV6-1|-|TRBJ1-1
ASRRDLMNTEAF
>TRBV7-2|-|TRBJ2-3
ASSRPPSTDTQY
>TRBV19|TRBD1|TRBJ1-2
ASRFLTGGVGYT
>TRBV6-5|-|TRBJ1-5
ASSYDRINQPQH
>TRBV5-1|TRBD1|TRBJ1-5
ASSITGAGNQPQH
>TRBV20-1|-|TRBJ2-1
SASLGEQF
>TRBV5-1|-|TRBJ1-5
ASRMGLDSNQPQH
>TRBV11-3|-|TRBJ2-5
ASSLGLRETQY
>TRBV7-8|-|TRBJ1-1
ASSRGITEAF
>TRBV19|-|TRBJ2-5
ASSIGGPQETQY
>TRBV9|TRBD1|TRBJ1-2
ASSVGQGDYGYT
>TRBV11-2|-|TRBJ2-1
ASSLAEFSYNEQF
>TRBV9|-|TRBJ2-1
ASSVDPTSDNEQF
>TRBV9|TRBD2|TRBJ2-7
ASSPSGATYEQY
>TRBV22-1|-|TRBJ1-5
PGSARGDQPQH
>TRBV12-1|-|TRBJ1-2
ASSPHCRGRVGYT
>TRBV5-4|-|TRBJ1-4
ASSSATSANEKLF
>TRBV7-8|TRBD1|TRBJ1-5
ASSIGTGTDQPQH
>TRBV19|TRBD1|TRBJ1-2
ASSLDRDSNYGYT
>TRBV7-2|TRBD2|TRBJ2-7
ASSLRTSYVYEQY
>TRBV19|TRBD1|TRBJ1-3
ASSMGQPYSGNTIY
>TRBV30|TRBD1|TRBJ1-3
AWRDRGLGNTIY
>TRBV19|-|TRBJ2-1
ASSLRGASSYNEQF
>TRBV30|TRBD1|TRBJ1-1
AWSASRTGWGTEAF
>TRBV7-9|TRBD1|TRBJ1-4
ASSRLMTGSNEKLF